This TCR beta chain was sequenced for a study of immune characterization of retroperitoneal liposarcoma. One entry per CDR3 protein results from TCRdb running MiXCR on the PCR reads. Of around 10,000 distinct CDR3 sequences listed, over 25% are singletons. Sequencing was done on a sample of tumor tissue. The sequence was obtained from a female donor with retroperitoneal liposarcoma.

The CDR3 DNA sequence: TGTGCCAGCAGGATGGGAGCCAAAAACATTCAGTTCTTC. Encoded protein: CASRMGAKNIQFF. The chain uses TRBV6-1 and TRBJ2-5, with D perhaps matching TRBD2 (5 bases). The DNA end is a closer match to TRBJ2-1, so the J assignment may be wrong. This CDR3 has 13 residues. Germline CDR1 reads MNHNS; CDR2 reads SASEGT.